Below are 9 T cell receptor beta chains sequenced from a single sample in a study of T-cell memory formation after mild COVID-19. TCRdb independently ran MiXCR on the 5' RACE reads; one entry per CDR3 protein. The sample shows some 30,000 distinct CDR3 sequences, around 6.8% of them seen only once. The sample was PBMCs or a T cell subset sorted from them (not recorded which). Source of these receptors: an adult woman who had mild COVID-19 (a few samples of this study predate the infection). Cell type and time point are not known.

This clonotype was found many times. The V call is TRBV11-3, the J call TRBJ2-2, with D possibly being TRBD2 (5 bases). The V end lost 0 bases, the J end lost 5 bases, and 16 bases lay between the germline ends. The CDR3 consists of 17 residues. Germline loops: CDR1 SGHNT, CDR2 YENEEA. In DNA, the CDR3 is TGTGCCAGCAGCTTAGATTATGAGATACTAGGAACCGGGGAGCTGTTTTTT. Translating gives CASSLDYEILGTGELFF.

In this sample, this clonotype is medium-sized. The gene calls are TRBV6-6 and TRBJ2-1; TRBD2 is a possible D gene (6 bases). The CDR3 is 14 residues long. Germline V gene sequence: CDR1 MNHNY, CDR2 SVGAGI (reference sequence). V lost 7 bases, J lost 7 bases, and 17 bases lay in between. In nucleotides, the CDR3 is TGTGCCAGCACAATAGCGGCCTCAGGGAATGAGCAGTTCTTC. Translation gives CASTIAASGNEQFF.

This clonotype was observed at least ten times. The rearrangement joins TRBV4-3 to TRBJ2-7; D may match TRBD1 or TRBD2 (7 bases each). The CDR3 runs 14 residues. Per germline, CDR1 LGHNA and CDR2 YSLEER. The germline V and J ends were trimmed by 4 bases and 3 bases, with 13 bases remaining between them. The chain's CDR3 is CASSRGGDSYEQYF. The CDR3 DNA sequence: TGCGCCAGCAGCCGTGGGGGGGACAGCTACGAGCAGTACTTC.

The sample holds many counts of this clonotype. CDR3 in amino acids: CASSRGLAASYNEQFF. The CDR3 DNA is TGCGCCAGCAGCCGGGGACTAGCGGCCTCCTACAATGAGCAGTTCTTC. The chain uses TRBV4-1 and TRBJ2-1; TRBD2 agrees at 11 bases. This CDR3 comprises 16 residues. The J segment lost 0 bases and the V segment lost 4 bases, leaving 2 bases of the junction unmatched. CDR1 and CDR2 (germline): MGHRA, YSYEKL.

In this sample, this clonotype turned up many times. The chain links TRBV7-8 to TRBJ1-4; possible D gene TRBD1, 6 bases. CDR3 length equals 16 residues. The ends were cut back, 5 bases at V and 8 bases at J, with 21 bases in the middle. Germline V gene data show CDR1 as SGHVS and CDR2 as FQNEAQ. The CDR3 loop is CASSPLHREGDEKLFF. The CDR3 bases are TGTGCCAGCAGCCCACTCCACAGGGAGGGGGACGAAAAACTGTTTTTT.

The sample holds a few counts of this clonotype. Since a much larger clone is just one base distant, this may be a read error. V gene TRBV2 combines with J gene TRBJ1-5; D uncertain. This CDR3 region has 13 residues. CDR1 and CDR2 from the germline V gene are SNHLY and FYNNEI. The CDR3 DNA follows: TGTGCCAGCAAGATGGGTAGCAATCGGCCCCAGCATTTT. This translates into CASKMGSNRPQHF.

Ten or more counts support this clonotype. The chain combines TRBV6-5 with TRBJ2-4, with D possibly TRBD1 on 6 matching bases. The CDR3 consists of 15 residues. V shed 6 bases and J shed 6 bases, with 18 bases lying between them. CDR1 is MNHEY, CDR2 SVGAGI, per germline. CDR3: CASSSPGQGINIQYF. The DNA of the CDR3 is TGTGCCAGCAGCTCCCCGGGGCAGGGGATAAACATTCAGTACTTC.

Ten or more counts support this clonotype. The chain has TRBV18 and TRBJ2-1, with 8 bases that match TRBD2. Looked up from germline, CDR1 is KGHSH and CDR2 is LQKENI. Trimming removed 3 bases from V and 7 bases from J; junction bases left unmatched: 5. The CDR3 spans 14 residues. CDR3 amino acids: CASSPSGTANEQFF. DNA of the CDR3: TGTGCCAGCTCACCTAGCGGGACTGCAAATGAGCAGTTCTTC.

This clonotype was observed many times. The chain links TRBV2 to TRBJ2-7; TRBD1 matches at 8 bases. Losses at the gene ends were 6 bases for V and 2 bases for J; bases not matched to a gene: 6. CDR1 and CDR2 from the germline V gene are SNHLY and FYNNEI. CDR3 size: 14 residues. CDR3 sequence: CASREQGGPYEQYF. CDR3 nucleotide sequence: TGTGCCAGCAGAGAACAGGGGGGCCCCTACGAGCAGTACTTC.